The entry that follows covers one T cell receptor beta chain sequence. The target antigen is unknown. The data were taken from a study of T cells after yellow fever vaccination. General study points: When the response was secondary, it was weaker but reached its peak faster, day 5 versus 15. Booster samples showed a return of most primary-vaccination clones (about 97% CD4, approximately 85% CD8).

5'RACE template switching generated TCR cDNA, adding a universal primer site and UMIs. TCRdb itself ran the 5' RACE reads through MiXCR, one entry per CDR3 protein. The profile shows 510,000 or so distinct CDR3 sequences, 15% to 20% of them singletons. V was pared by 4 bases and J by 5 bases, with 9 bases of the junction left unmatched. The length of the CDR3 is 14 residues. The germline V gene encodes CDR1 DFQATT and CDR2 SNEGSKA (reference sequence). This clonotype was sampled from a man aged 25-45 years who received the YFV17D yellow fever vaccine. V is TRBV20-1 and J is TRBJ1-1; TRBD1 aligns across 8 bases. The starting material was PBMCs, obtained 15 days after the yellow fever booster vaccination. The CDR3 DNA is TGCAGTGCTATTACAGGACAGGGCGGGACTGAAGCTTTCTTT. Translating it yields CSAITGQGGTEAFF.